The clone carrying this T cell receptor (beta chain) was seen ten or more times. The data originate from a study of spatial heterogeneity in lung cancer. TCRdb independently ran MiXCR on the 5' RACE reads; one entry per CDR3 protein. This table holds roughly 40,000 distinct CDR3 sequences, approximately 7% found once. Per the germline V gene, CDR1 is DFQATT and CDR2 is SNEGSKA (reference sequence). The CDR3 loop spans 13 amino acids. Between the trimmed V and J ends, which lost 3 bases and 5 bases, there was a span of 11 bases. This sample's time point: sample taken at primary tumor resection. Donors were some 72 untreated early-stage non-small cell lung cancer patients.

The material was PBMCs, obtained at surgery. The genes are TRBV20-1 and TRBJ2-1; D is perhaps TRBD2 (6 bases). The TCR originated in a female donor with early-stage non-small cell lung cancer. As DNA, the CDR3 is TGCAGTGCTAGCATTAGCGGAGACAATGAGCAGTTCTTC. It translates to CSASISGDNEQFF.